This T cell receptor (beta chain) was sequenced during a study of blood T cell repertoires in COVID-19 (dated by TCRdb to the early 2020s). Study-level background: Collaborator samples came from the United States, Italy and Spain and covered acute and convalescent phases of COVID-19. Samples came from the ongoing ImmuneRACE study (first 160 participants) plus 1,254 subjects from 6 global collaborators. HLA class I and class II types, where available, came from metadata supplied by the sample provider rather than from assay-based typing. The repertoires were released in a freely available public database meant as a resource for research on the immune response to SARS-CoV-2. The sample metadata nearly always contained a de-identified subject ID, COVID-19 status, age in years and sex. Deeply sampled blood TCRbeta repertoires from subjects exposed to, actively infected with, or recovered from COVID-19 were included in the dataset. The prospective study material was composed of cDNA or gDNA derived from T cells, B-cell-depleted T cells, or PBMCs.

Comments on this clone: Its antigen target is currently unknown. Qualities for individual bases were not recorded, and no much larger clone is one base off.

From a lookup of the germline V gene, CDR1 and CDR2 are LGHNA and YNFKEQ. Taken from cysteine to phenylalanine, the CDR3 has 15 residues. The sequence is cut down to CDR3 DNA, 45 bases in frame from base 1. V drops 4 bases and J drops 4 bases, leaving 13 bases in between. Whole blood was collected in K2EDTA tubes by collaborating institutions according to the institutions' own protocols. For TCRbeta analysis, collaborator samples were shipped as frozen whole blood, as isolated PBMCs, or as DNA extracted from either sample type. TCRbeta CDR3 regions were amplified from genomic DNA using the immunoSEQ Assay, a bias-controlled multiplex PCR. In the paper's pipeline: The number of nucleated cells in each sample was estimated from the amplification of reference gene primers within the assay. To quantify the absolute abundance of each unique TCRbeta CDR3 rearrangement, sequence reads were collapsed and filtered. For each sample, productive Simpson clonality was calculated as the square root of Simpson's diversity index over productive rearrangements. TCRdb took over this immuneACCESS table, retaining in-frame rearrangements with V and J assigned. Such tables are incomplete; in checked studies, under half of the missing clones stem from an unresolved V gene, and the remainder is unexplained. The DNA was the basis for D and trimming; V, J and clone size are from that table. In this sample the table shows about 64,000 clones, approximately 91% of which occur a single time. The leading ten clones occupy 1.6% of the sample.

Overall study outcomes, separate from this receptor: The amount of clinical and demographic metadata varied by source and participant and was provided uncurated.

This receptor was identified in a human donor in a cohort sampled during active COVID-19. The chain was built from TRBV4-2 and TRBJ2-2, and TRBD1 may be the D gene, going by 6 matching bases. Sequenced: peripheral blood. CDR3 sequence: CASSLRDIGTGELFF. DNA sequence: TGTGCCAGCAGCCTCCGGGACATTGGCACCGGGGAGCTGTTTTTT.